The rows below give T cell receptor beta chains drawn from one sample of a study of T cells in Graves' hyperthyroidism and ophthalmopathy. TCRdb independently ran MiXCR on the multiplex PCR reads; one entry per CDR3 protein. The sample shows about 610,000 distinct CDR3 sequences, roughly 16% of them seen only once. The sequenced material came from blood. All receptors derive from a woman aged 40-49 years with Graves' ophthalmopathy. The CDR3 runs from the conserved cysteine through the conserved F or W. The size of a clone is reported for some rows only, either as once, few or many, or as a class for expanded clones.

abundance	len	v_gene	CDR3aa
.	13	TRBV10-2	CASSAGAGETQYF
many	15	TRBV4-1	CASSAQAGGIETQYF
few	15	TRBV7-2	CASSLSRGAPHEQYF
many	14	TRBV2	CASEVAGVLNTQYF
many	14	TRBV28	CASRHKQGGYGYTF
many	16	TRBV20-1	CSAPSGGTGRYNEQFF
many	18	TRBV6-5	CASSYSRPTGRRGNTIYF
many	15	TRBV18	CASSRPGHMNTEAFF
many	14	TRBV28	CASSGQGALYEQYF
many	11	TRBV7-9	CANGQGRQQFF
.	15	TRBV4-2	CASSQQGGKWDEQFF
many	16	TRBV7-9	CASSLPAGRGTDTQYF
.	12	TRBV29-1	CSVTEGDEKLFF
.	13	TRBV6-1	CASAYRGLTEAFF